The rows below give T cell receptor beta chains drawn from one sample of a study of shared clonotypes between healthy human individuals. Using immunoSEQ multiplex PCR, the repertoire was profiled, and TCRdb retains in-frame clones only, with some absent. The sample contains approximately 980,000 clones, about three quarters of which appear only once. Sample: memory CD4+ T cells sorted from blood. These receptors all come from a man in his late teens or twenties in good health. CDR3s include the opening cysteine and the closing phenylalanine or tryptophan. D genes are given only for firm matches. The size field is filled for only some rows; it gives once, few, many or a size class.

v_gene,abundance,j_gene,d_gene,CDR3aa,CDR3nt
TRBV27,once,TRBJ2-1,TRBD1,CASSLYMTGNNEQFF,TGTGCCAGCAGTTTGTATATGACAGGGAACAATGAGCAGTTCTTC
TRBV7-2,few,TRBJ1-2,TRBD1,CASSLGTGDYGYTF,TGTGCCAGCAGCTTAGGGACAGGGGACTATGGCTACACCTTC
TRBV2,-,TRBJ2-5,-,CASSGETQETQYF,TGTGCCAGCAGTGGGGAAACCCAAGAGACCCAGTACTTC
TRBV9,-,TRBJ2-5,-,CASSPGVRSETQYF,TGTGCCAGCAGCCCAGGGGTTAGGTCAGAGACCCAGTACTTC
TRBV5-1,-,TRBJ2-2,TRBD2,CASSVTSGQTTGELFF,TGCGCCAGCAGCGTCACTAGCGGGCAGACCACCGGGGAGCTGTTTTTT
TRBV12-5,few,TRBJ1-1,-,CAREKKINEAFF,TGTGCTAGAGAAAAGAAGATAAACGAAGCTTTCTTT
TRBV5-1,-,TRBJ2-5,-,CASNPWTQETQYF,TGCGCCAGCAATCCGTGGACCCAAGAGACCCAGTACTTC
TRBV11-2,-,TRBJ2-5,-,CASSVGRGETQYF,TGTGCCAGCAGCGTTGGAAGGGGAGAGACCCAGTACTTC
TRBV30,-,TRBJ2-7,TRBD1,CAFTRQGAGYEQYF,TGTGCCTTTACCCGACAGGGGGCCGGCTACGAGCAGTACTTC
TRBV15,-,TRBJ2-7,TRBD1,CATSRYPGQGVYEQYF,TGTGCCACCAGCAGATATCCGGGACAGGGGGTCTACGAGCAGTACTTC
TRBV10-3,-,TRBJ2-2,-,CAISESTRALPGELFF,TGTGCCATCAGTGAGTCGACGAGGGCCCTCCCCGGGGAGCTGTTTTTT
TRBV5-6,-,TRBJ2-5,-,CASSSTGRETQYF,TGTGCCAGCAGCTCGACAGGGAGGGAGACCCAGTACTTC
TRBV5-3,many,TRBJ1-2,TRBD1,CARSFRGGLLNYGYTF,TGTGCCAGAAGCTTCAGGGGGGGACTGCTTAACTATGGCTACACCTTC
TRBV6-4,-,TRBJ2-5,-,CASSDSRPPGRSETQYF,TGTGCCAGCAGTGACTCGAGACCTCCAGGGAGGTCGGAGACCCAGTACTTC
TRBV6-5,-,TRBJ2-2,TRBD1,CAAGVRGYGGELFF,TGTGCCGCCGGGGTCAGGGGGTATGGCGGGGAGCTGTTTTTT
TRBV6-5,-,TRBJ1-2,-,CASSYSARGNYGYTF,TGTGCCAGCAGTTACTCCGCCAGGGGAAACTATGGCTACACCTTC
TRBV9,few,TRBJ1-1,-,CASSVGQINTEAFF,TGTGCCAGCAGCGTCGGACAAATAAACACTGAAGCTTTCTTT
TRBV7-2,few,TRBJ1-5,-,CASSFSGDKNQPQHF,TGTGCCAGCAGTTTTAGCGGGGATAAGAATCAGCCCCAGCATTTT
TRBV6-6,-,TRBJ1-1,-,CASSYTGDTEAFF,TGTGCCAGCAGTTACACTGGGGACACTGAAGCTTTCTTT
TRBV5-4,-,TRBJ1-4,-,CATQRGNEKLFF,TGTGCCACACAACGGGGAAATGAAAAACTGTTTTTT
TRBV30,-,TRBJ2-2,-,CAWSDAGELFF,TGTGCCTGGAGTGACGCCGGGGAGCTGTTTTTT
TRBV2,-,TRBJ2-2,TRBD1,CASSPIGQGAANTGELFF,TGTGCCAGCAGCCCTATTGGACAGGGGGCCGCGAACACCGGGGAGCTGTTTTTT
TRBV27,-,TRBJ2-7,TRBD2,CASSLQAGGTYEQYF,TGTGCCAGCAGTTTACAAGCGGGGGGTACCTACGAGCAGTACTTC
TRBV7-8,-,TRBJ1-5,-,CASSFSDSSHQPQHF,TGTGCCAGCAGCTTTTCGGACAGTAGTCATCAGCCCCAGCATTTT
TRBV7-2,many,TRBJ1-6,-,CASSLTGSILAGSPLHF,TGTGCCAGCAGCTTAACGGGTAGTATACTGGCGGGATCACCCCTCCACTTT
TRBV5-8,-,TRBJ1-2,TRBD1,CASSLLRDSPLVTF,TGTGCCAGCAGCTTACTCCGGGACAGCCCTTTAGTCACCTTC
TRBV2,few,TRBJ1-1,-,CASSEKVGGGRNTEAFF,TGTGCCAGCAGTGAAAAGGTCGGGGGCGGTAGGAACACTGAAGCTTTCTTT
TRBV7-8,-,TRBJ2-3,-,CASSFLFTDTQYF,TGTGCCAGCAGCTTCCTTTTCACAGATACGCAGTATTTT
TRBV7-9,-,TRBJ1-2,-,CASSFRGSNYGYTF,TGTGCCAGCAGCTTCCGGGGTTCTAACTATGGCTACACCTTC
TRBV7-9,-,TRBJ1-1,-,CASSHLKPEAFF,TGTGCCAGCAGTCACCTGAAGCCTGAAGCTTTCTTT
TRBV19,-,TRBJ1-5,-,CASSLRLTTSDSQPQHF,TGTGCCAGTAGTCTCCGACTTACTACAAGCGATAGTCAGCCCCAGCATTTT
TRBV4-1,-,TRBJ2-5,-,CASSQAGVVETQYF,TGCGCCAGCAGCCAAGCGGGGGTCGTAGAGACCCAGTACTTC
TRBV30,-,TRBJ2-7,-,CAWSAFETTYEQYF,TGTGCCTGGAGTGCGTTTGAGACCACCTACGAGCAGTACTTC
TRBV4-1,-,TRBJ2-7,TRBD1,CASSQAVGQGTYEQYF,TGCGCCAGCAGCCAAGCGGTGGGACAGGGGACCTACGAGCAGTACTTC
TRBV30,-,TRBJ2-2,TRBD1,CAWRPPGTGFWGTGELFF,TGTGCCTGGAGACCCCCCGGGACAGGGTTTTGGGGCACCGGGGAGCTGTTTTTT
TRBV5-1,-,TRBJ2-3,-,CASSTGPGTDTQYF,TGCGCCAGCAGCACGGGACCGGGCACAGATACGCAGTATTTT
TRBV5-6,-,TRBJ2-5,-,CASSLGLVFQETQYF,TGTGCCAGCAGCTTGGGGTTGGTGTTCCAAGAGACCCAGTACTTC
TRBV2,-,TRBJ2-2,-,CASSEIRSNTGELFF,TGTGCCAGCAGTGAGATCAGATCGAACACCGGGGAGCTGTTTTTT
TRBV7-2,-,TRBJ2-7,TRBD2,CASSVPTSGRSEQYF,TGTGCCAGCAGCGTCCCGACTAGCGGGAGGAGTGAGCAGTACTTC
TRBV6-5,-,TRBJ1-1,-,CASSPVQMNTEAFF,TGTGCCAGCTCACCGGTACAGATGAACACTGAAGCTTTCTTT
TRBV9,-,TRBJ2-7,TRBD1,CASSVLTGGEQYF,TGTGCCAGCAGCGTATTGACAGGGGGCGAGCAGTACTTC
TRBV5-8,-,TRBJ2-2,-,CASPPQNTGELFF,TGTGCCAGCCCACCCCAGAACACCGGGGAGCTGTTTTTT
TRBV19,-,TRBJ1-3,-,CASSSPGRMLGNTIYF,TGTGCCAGTAGTTCCCCGGGACGGATGTTGGGAAACACCATATATTTT
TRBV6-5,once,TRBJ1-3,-,CASSRDTFSGNTIYF,TGTGCCAGCAGCCGGGACACTTTCTCTGGAAACACCATATATTTT
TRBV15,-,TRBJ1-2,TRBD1,CATSRQTGYADGYTF,TGTGCCACCAGCCGCCAGACAGGGTATGCAGATGGCTACACCTTC
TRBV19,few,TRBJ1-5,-,CASSIGSRGQPQHF,TGTGCCAGTAGTATAGGGAGCAGGGGACAGCCCCAGCATTTT
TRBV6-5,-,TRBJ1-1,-,CASSYDRGARASEAFF,TGTGCCAGCAGTTACGATCGGGGGGCGCGAGCATCTGAAGCTTTCTTT
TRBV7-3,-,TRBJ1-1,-,CASSPHRIRDTEAFF,TGTGCCAGCAGCCCCCACAGGATCCGGGACACTGAAGCTTTCTTT
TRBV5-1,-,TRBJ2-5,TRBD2,CASSRGGEKETQYF,TGCGCCAGTTCCCGGGGGGGCGAGAAAGAGACCCAGTACTTC
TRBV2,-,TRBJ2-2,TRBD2,CASRETSGRTGELFF,TGTGCCAGCAGGGAGACTAGCGGGAGGACCGGGGAGCTGTTTTTT
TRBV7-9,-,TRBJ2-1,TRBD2,CASSALAGNEQFF,TGTGCCAGCAGCGCACTAGCGGGTAATGAGCAGTTCTTC
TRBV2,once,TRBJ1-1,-,CASDRLMNTEAFF,TGTGCCAGTGACAGATTGATGAACACTGAAGCTTTCTTT
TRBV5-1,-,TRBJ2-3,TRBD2,CASSIGGGPDTQYF,TGCGCCAGCAGTATCGGCGGGGGGCCGGATACGCAGTATTTT
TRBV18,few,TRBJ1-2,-,CASSPNDPAYGYTF,TGTGCCAGCTCACCAAATGATCCGGCCTATGGCTACACCTTC